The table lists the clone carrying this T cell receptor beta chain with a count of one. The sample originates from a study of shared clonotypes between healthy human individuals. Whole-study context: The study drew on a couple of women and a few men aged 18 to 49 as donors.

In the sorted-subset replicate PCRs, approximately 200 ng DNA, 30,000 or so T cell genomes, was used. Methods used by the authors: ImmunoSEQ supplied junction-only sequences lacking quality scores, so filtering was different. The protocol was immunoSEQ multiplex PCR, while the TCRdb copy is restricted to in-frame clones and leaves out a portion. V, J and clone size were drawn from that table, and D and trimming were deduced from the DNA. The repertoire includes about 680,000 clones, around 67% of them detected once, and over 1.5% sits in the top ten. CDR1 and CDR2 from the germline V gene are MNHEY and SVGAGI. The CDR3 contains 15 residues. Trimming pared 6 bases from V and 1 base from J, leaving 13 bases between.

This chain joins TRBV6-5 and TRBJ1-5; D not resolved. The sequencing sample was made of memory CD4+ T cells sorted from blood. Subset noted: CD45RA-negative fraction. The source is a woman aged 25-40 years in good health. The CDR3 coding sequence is TGTGCCAGCAGCCGAATGCCCGGGAGCAATCAGCCCCAGCATTTT. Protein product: CASSRMPGSNQPQHF.